The next 28 T cell receptor beta chains were all read from a single sample in a study of blood T cell repertoires in COVID-19. The method was immunoSEQ multiplex PCR; TCRdb's version includes in-frame clones alone and lacks a portion of them. The table has approximately 88,000 clones, nearly 80% seen once. Input material: peripheral blood. The origin of the receptors is a man in his 70s with COVID-19, enrolled during active disease.

The J gene is TRBJ2-5, the V gene TRBV7-2; a weak D match, TRBD2 (6 bases). Germline-derived CDR1 and CDR2 are SGHTA and FQGNSA. The CDR3 extends over 16 amino acids. V was pared by 5 bases and J by 5 bases, with 21 bases between. CDR3 coding DNA: TGTGCCAGCAGCCCGGGGGTGGCTCTCCTATCCGAGACCCAGTACTTC. It specifies CASSPGVALLSETQYF. Supplemented by reference TRBV7-2 and TRBJ2-5, the full variable domain reads GAGVSQSPSNKVTEKGKDVELRCDPISGHTALYWYRQSLGQGLEFLIYFQGNSAPDKSGLPSDRFSAERTGGSVSTLTIQRTQQEDSAVYLCASSPGVALLSETQYFGPGTRLLVL.

V and J are TRBV28 and TRBJ1-2; TRBD1 agrees at 8 bases. The germline gives CDR1 MDHEN, CDR2 SYDVKM. There are 13 residues in the CDR3. Trimming cost V 7 bases and J 8 bases; bases outside gene matches: 9. The DNA for the CDR3 is TGTGCCAGCACCGTACAGGGGGTGGGCGGCTACACCTTC. Translated: CASTVQGVGGYTF.

The table lists this clone with a count of one. One end of the junction is discordant with germline, which a read error may explain. J is TRBJ2-1 and V is TRBV6-6; TRBD1 is a possible D gene (6 bases). The CDR3 runs 12 residues. Looked up from germline, CDR1 is MNHNY and CDR2 is SVGAGI (reference sequence). This CDR3 is CASRRRDKEQFF. CDR3 nucleotides: TGTGCCAGCAGGCGCCGGGACAAAGAGCAGTTCTTC.

This clone came up once. The chain combines TRBV24-1 with TRBJ1-5, with D unclear. Germline V gene sequence: CDR1 KGHDR, CDR2 SFDVKD. This CDR3 comprises 14 residues. The V gene lost 5 bases and the J gene lost 0 bases, with 7 bases spanning the gap. The CDR3 region has the DNA TGTGCCACCAGTGCTAGCAATAGCAATCAGCCCCAGCATTTT. This translates into CATSASNSNQPQHF.

V gene TRBV6-5 combines with J gene TRBJ1-5; D not resolved. V lost 5 bases to trimming and J lost 7 bases, with 12 bases between them. This CDR3 spans 13 amino acids. Germline CDR1 and CDR2: MNHEY and SVGAGI. The CDR3 DNA reads as TGTGCCAGCAGTCCTGAGGGTTACCAGCCCCAGCATTTT. Encoded protein: CASSPEGYQPQHF.

In regard to this clone: Sequence at one end of the junction differs from germline and may be a read error. This chain links TRBV28 with TRBJ1-3; D is unclear. CDR3 length: 13 residues. Germline V gene data show CDR1 as MDHEN and CDR2 as SYDVKM. In DNA, the CDR3 is TGTGCCAGCAGCCCAGGCCCGCTTCTCGGGAGATGGTGG. Its protein product is CASSPGPLLGRWW.

The V gene is TRBV29-1, the J gene TRBJ1-1, with TRBD1 identical over 7 bases. J was trimmed by 4 bases and V by 7 bases; bases with no gene match: 6. Germline assignment: CDR1 SQVTM and CDR2 ANQGSEA. The CDR3 is 12 amino acids. The CDR3 DNA is TGCAGCGGCCGGACAGGCATCACTGAAGCTTTCTTT. Translation gives CSGRTGITEAFF.

The chain couples TRBV11-2 to TRBJ1-1; D gene ambiguous. V lost 4 bases to trimming and J lost 7 bases, with 7 bases between them. CDR3 length: 11 amino acids. The V gene's germline CDR1 is SGHAT and CDR2 FQNNGV. CDR3 in amino acids: CASSSVVEAFF. In DNA form, the CDR3 reads TGTGCCAGCAGCTCCGTAGTTGAAGCTTTCTTT.

In the case of this clone: Lacking the conserved final phenylalanine or tryptophan, this CDR3 likely reflects a read error. The DNA is omitted, as the CDR3 cannot be located on it reliably, and the CDR3 follows TCRdb's listing. The chain combines TRBV24-1 with TRBJ1-5; the table assigns TRBD1, which was not confirmed against the DNA. In germline, CDR1 is KGHDR, CDR2 SFDVKD. The CDR3 has 11 amino acids, counting both end residues. The CDR3 here is CATAYPRTGLI.

CDR3: CTSSQRLAGVLHEQYF. DNA of the CDR3: TGCACCAGCAGCCAGCGACTAGCGGGAGTTTTGCACGAGCAGTACTTC. This chain connects TRBV1 to TRBJ2-7; the table's D call TRBD2 went unverified against the DNA. TRBV1 is noted as a pseudogene. This CDR3 comprises 16 residues.

The gene calls are TRBV7-6 and TRBJ2-7, with TRBD2 as a possible D gene (6 bases). The length of the CDR3 is 13 residues. Deletions cut 1 base from V and 7 bases from J, with 11 bases between. CDR1 SGHVS and CDR2 FNYEAQ come from the germline V gene. The chain's CDR3 is CASSLVSLAEQYF. DNA for the CDR3: TGTGCCAGCAGCTTAGTAAGTCTAGCGGAGCAGTACTTC.

The chain combines TRBV28 with TRBJ1-1; TRBD1 might be the D (6 bases). Germline CDR1 is MDHEN and CDR2 is SYDVKM. Trimming took 7 bases from V and 6 from J, leaving 15 bases between them. The CDR3 loop spans 13 amino acids. CDR3 region: CASTLDSHSEAFF. The CDR3 DNA sequence: TGTGCCAGCACCCTGGACAGCCACTCTGAAGCTTTCTTT. Full variable domain (missing parts from reference TRBV28 and TRBJ1-1): DVKVTQSSRYLVKRTGEKVFLECVQDMDHENMFWYRQDPGLGLRLIYFSYDVKMKEKGDIPEGYSVSREKKERFSLILESASTNQTSMYLCASTLDSHSEAFFGQGTRLTVV.

V gene TRBV7-8 combines with J gene TRBJ1-2; perhaps TRBD1 as D (6 bases). CDR3 length: 17 residues. The germline V gene has CDR1 SGHVS and CDR2 FQNEAQ. The germline V and J ends were trimmed by 4 bases and 3 bases, with 21 bases remaining between them. The CDR3 protein is CASSSRATQGVYYGYTF. The CDR3 DNA is TGTGCCAGCAGCTCGAGAGCTACACAGGGAGTTTACTATGGCTACACCTTC.

This clone was observed a few times. The chain recombines TRBV28 with TRBJ2-1; D may be TRBD2 (6 bases). Germline CDR1 is MDHEN and CDR2 is SYDVKM. The length of the CDR3 is 16 residues. Trimming removed 2 bases at V and 0 bases at J, with 11 bases between. Here the CDR3 reads CASSLRASVSYNEQFF. Written as DNA, the CDR3 is TGTGCCAGCAGTTTACGGGCTAGCGTCTCCTACAATGAGCAGTTCTTC. Full variable domain (outside the CDR3, taken from reference TRBV28 and TRBJ2-1): DVKVTQSSRYLVKRTGEKVFLECVQDMDHENMFWYRQDPGLGLRLIYFSYDVKMKEKGDIPEGYSVSREKKERFSLILESASTNQTSMYLCASSLRASVSYNEQFFGPGTRLTVL.

The CDR3, as DNA: TGTGCCAGCGGAAAAGCGGGAGGGCCTCGGAATGAGCAGTTCTTC. Its protein product is CASGKAGGPRNEQFF. The rearrangement uses TRBV13 and TRBJ2-1; 10 bases map to TRBD2. Germline V gene sequence: CDR1 PRHDT, CDR2 FYEKMQ (reference sequence). Trimming cost V 8 bases and J 7 bases; bases outside gene matches: 11. The CDR3 totals 15 residues.

The gene calls are TRBV15 and TRBJ1-4; TRBD1 matches at 7 bases. The CDR3 length is 15 residues. CDR1 and CDR2 (germline): LNHNV, YYDKDF (reference sequence). The V and J ends lost 4 bases and 8 bases, in that order; junction bases with no gene match: 10. CDR3: CATSNIRGVGEKLFF. The DNA for the CDR3 is TGTGCCACCAGCAACATCAGGGGGGTCGGCGAAAAACTGTTTTTT.

V is TRBV15 and J is TRBJ2-3; no reliable D call. The germline gives CDR1 LNHNV, CDR2 YYDKDF (reference sequence). Trimming cost V 3 bases and J 2 bases, with 9 bases left between them. This CDR3 spans 14 amino acids. CDR3 sequence (DNA): TGTGCCACCAGCAGGGGCAGCTCCACAGATACGCAGTATTTT. Translating gives CATSRGSSTDTQYF.

The table lists this clone with many counts. The chain couples TRBV7-4 to TRBJ2-7; 13 nucleotides align to TRBD2. After removal of 1 base from V and 5 bases from J, the junction contained 26 bases not matched to a gene. CDR1 and CDR2 from the germline V gene are SGHVT and SQSDAQ. The CDR3 consists of 23 residues. In DNA form, the CDR3 reads TGTGCCAGCAGCTTAGTGGAGGGTACCCAAAGAGGACTAGCGGGGGCGTCGCTCGACGAGCAGTACTTC. Protein product: CASSLVEGTQRGLAGASLDEQYF.

The rearrangement joins TRBV21-1 to TRBJ1-4; the D call in the table, TRBD1, was not verified against the DNA. TRBV21-1 is recorded as a pseudogene. This CDR3 has 17 residues. The CDR3 nucleotides are TGTGCCAGCAGCGCAAGAAACCCACAGACAACTAATGAAAAACTGTTTTTT. Encoded protein: CASSARNPQTTNEKLFF.

The chain employs TRBV4-1 and TRBJ2-5; the D gene is possibly TRBD2 (5 bases). Per the germline V gene, CDR1 is MGHRA and CDR2 is YSYEKL. This CDR3 is built from 14 residues. V was pared by 3 bases and J by 5 bases, with 13 bases between. CDR3 in amino acids: CASSHPSLEETQYF. Here the CDR3 DNA reads TGCGCCAGCAGCCACCCTAGCCTGGAGGAGACCCAGTACTTC.

J is TRBJ2-1 and V is TRBV6-1; 8 bases fit TRBD1. This CDR3 comprises 17 residues. From germline, CDR1 is MNHNS and CDR2 SASEGT. V lost 4 bases to trimming and J lost 2 bases; unmatched junction nucleotides: 10. The CDR3: CASSGQGIIGPYNEQFF. CDR3 nucleotide sequence: TGTGCCAGCAGTGGACAGGGGATAATTGGCCCCTACAATGAGCAGTTCTTC.

This clone was seen more than once but under ten times. The V and J genes are TRBV5-6 and TRBJ2-5, with TRBD2 matching 12 bases. CDR3 length: 16 amino acids. V lost 5 bases and J lost 4; bases outside the gene matches: 9. The germline V gene has CDR1 SGHDT and CDR2 YYEEEE. The CDR3 sequence: CASSKVGLAGRETQYF. CDR3 DNA sequence: TGTGCCAGCAGTAAAGTGGGACTAGCGGGTAGAGAGACCCAGTACTTC.

This sequence joins TRBV3-1 (or the pseudogene TRBV3-2) and TRBJ1-2; no clear D. V was clipped by 0 bases and J by 8 bases, with 10 bases between them. Germline values: CDR1 LGHDT, CDR2 YNNKEL (reference sequence). CDR3 length: 13 residues. The CDR3 loop is CASSQDTVLGYTF. The DNA for the CDR3 is TGTGCCAGCAGCCAAGATACTGTACTCGGCTACACCTTC.

The chain joins TRBV7-8 to TRBJ2-1, with 11 bases that match TRBD2. With 2 bases clipped from V and 3 bases from J, the junction kept 6 bases outside the gene matches. CDR3 length: 17 residues. Germline V gene data show CDR1 as SGHVS and CDR2 as FQNEAQ. The CDR3, as DNA: TGTGCCAGCAGCTTAAATTGGCTAGCGGGGGGCTACAATGAGCAGTTCTTC. Translated: CASSLNWLAGGYNEQFF. Together with reference TRBV7-8 and TRBJ2-1, the CDR3 gives the full variable domain: GAGVSQSPRYKVAKRGQDVALRCDPISGHVSLFWYQQALGQGPEFLTYFQNEAQLDKSGLPSDRFFAERPEGSVSTLKIQRTQQEDSAVYLCASSLNWLAGGYNEQFFGPGTRLTVL.

The gene calls are TRBV2 and TRBJ1-1, with 9 bases matching TRBD1. Germline CDR1 and CDR2: SNHLY and FYNNEI. This CDR3 comprises 16 residues. V trimming: 3 bases; J trimming: 4 bases; junction bases outside the gene matches: 9. The CDR3 region is CASSEGRTGVSTEAFF. The CDR3 region has the DNA TGTGCCAGCAGTGAGGGACGGACAGGGGTTAGCACTGAAGCTTTCTTT.

CDR3 nucleotide sequence: TGTGCCCCCCAATGTGGGCTGGGGAGCGTCGGGGCCAACGTCCTGACTTTC. Translating gives CAPQCGLGSVGANVLTF. This chain joins TRBV24-1 and TRBJ2-6; TRBD2 might be the D (5 bases). The ends were cut back, 12 bases at V and 4 bases at J, with 24 bases in the middle. Germline V gene data show CDR1 as KGHDR and CDR2 as SFDVKD. The CDR3 runs to 17 residues.

The chain combines TRBV5-6 with TRBJ1-5; tentative D call: TRBD1 (6 bases). The germline CDR1 and CDR2 sequences are SGHDT and YYEEEE. Trimming cost V 4 bases and J 2 bases, with 13 bases left between them. This CDR3 spans 15 amino acids. The CDR3 DNA is TGTGCCAGCAGCCGGACAGTCGAAGGCAATCAGCCCCAGCATTTT. Translation: CASSRTVEGNQPQHF.

The V and J genes are TRBV19 and TRBJ1-3; a possible D gene is TRBD1 (6 bases). The germline V and J ends were trimmed by 7 bases and 4 bases, with 11 bases remaining between them. Germline loops: CDR1 LNHDA, CDR2 SQIVND (reference sequence). CDR3 length equals 13 residues. CDR3 sequence (DNA): TGTGCCAGTACCGCCCAGGGGGGAAACACCATATATTTT. As protein: CASTAQGGNTIYF.